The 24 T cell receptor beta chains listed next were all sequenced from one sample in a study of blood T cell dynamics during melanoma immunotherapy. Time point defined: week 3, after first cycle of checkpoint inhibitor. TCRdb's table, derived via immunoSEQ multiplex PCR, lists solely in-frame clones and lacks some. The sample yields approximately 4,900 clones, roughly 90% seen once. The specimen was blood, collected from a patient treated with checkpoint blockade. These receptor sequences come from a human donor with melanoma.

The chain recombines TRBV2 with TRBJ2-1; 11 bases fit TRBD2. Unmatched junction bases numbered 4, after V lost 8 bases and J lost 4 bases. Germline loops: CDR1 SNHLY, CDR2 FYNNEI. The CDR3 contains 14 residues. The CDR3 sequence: CASVRLAGYNEQFF. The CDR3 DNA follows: TGTGCCAGCGTGAGACTAGCGGGGTACAATGAGCAGTTCTTC.

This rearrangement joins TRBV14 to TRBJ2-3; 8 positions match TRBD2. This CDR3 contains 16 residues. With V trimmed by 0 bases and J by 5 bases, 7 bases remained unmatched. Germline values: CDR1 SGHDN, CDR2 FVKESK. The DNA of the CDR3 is TGTGCCAGCAGCCAAGACGAGCAAGCGGGAGAAGATACGCAGTATTTT. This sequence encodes CASSQDEQAGEDTQYF.

CDR3 coding DNA: TGTGCCAGCAACGCACCCGGGGCCTATAATGAAAAACTGTTTTTT. Protein sequence: CASNAPGAYNEKLFF. The rearrangement links TRBV5-6 to TRBJ1-4; D might be TRBD1 (5 bases). CDR1 is SGHDT, CDR2 YYEEEE, per germline. V lost 6 bases to trimming and J lost 4 bases, with 16 bases between them. This CDR3 contains 15 residues.

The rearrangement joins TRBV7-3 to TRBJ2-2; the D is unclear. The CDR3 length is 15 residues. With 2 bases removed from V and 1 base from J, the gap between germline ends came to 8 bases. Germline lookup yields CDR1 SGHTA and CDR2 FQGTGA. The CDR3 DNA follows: TGTGCCAGCAGCTTATCAGGCGGGAACACCGGGGAGCTGTTTTTT. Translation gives CASSLSGGNTGELFF.

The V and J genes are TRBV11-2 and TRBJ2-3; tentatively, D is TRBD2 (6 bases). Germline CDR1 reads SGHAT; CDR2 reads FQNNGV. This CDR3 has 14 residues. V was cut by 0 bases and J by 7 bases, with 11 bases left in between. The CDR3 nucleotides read TGTGCCAGCAGCTTAGAGCTAGCGTCCCATACGCAGTATTTT. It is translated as CASSLELASHTQYF.

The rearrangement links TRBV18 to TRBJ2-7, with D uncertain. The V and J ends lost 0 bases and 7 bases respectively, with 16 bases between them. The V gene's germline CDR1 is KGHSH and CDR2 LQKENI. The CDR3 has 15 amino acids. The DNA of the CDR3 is TGTGCCAGCTCACCACCGTCGGGTAAAGCGCGAGAGCAGTACTTC. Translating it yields CASSPPSGKAREQYF. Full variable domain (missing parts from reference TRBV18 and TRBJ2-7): NAGVMQNPRHLVRRRGQEARLRCSPMKGHSHVYWYRQLPEEGLKFMVYLQKENIIDESGMPKERFSAEFPKEGPSILRIQQVVRGDSAAYFCASSPPSGKAREQYFGPGTRLTVT.

This chain's CDR3 is CASSPPNEQESGYQYF. CDR3 nucleotide sequence: TGTGCCAGCTCACCACCCAACGAACAGGAATCTGGTTACCAGTACTTC. The rearrangement joins TRBV18 to TRBJ2-5, with a tentative D call TRBD1 (5 bases). Germline lookup yields CDR1 KGHSH and CDR2 LQKENI. Trimming left V 0 bases short and J 10 bases short, with 21 bases between. The CDR3 runs to 16 residues.

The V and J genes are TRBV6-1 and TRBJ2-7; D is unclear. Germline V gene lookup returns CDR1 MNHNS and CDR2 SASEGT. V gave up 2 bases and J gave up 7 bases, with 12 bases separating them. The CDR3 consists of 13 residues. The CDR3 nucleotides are TGTGCCAGCAGTGAACATCTAAGGGTTGAGCAGTACTTC. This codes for CASSEHLRVEQYF.

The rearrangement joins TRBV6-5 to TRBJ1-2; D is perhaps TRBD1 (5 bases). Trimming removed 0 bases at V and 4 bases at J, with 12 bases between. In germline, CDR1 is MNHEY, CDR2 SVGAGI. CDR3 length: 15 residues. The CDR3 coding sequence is TGTGCCAGCAGTTACTCGACCAGGGTCGGCTATGGCTACACCTTC. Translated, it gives CASSYSTRVGYGYTF.

CDR3 coding DNA: TGTGCCAGCAGTGAAGTGGGAGCGGGAGGCACAGATACGCAGTATTTT. It yields the protein CASSEVGAGGTDTQYF. The chain has TRBV2 and TRBJ2-3; 8 bases are a match to TRBD2. Germline lookup yields CDR1 SNHLY and CDR2 FYNNEI. The CDR3 consists of 16 residues. The ends lost 1 base at V and 1 base at J; junction bases unmatched: 4.

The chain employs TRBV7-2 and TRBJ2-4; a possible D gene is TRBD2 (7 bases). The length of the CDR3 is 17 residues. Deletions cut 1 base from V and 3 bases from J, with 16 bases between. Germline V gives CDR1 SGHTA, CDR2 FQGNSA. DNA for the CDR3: TGTGCCAGCAGCTTAGACACAGGGAGGGTTGGCAAAAACATTCAGTACTTC. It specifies CASSLDTGRVGKNIQYF.

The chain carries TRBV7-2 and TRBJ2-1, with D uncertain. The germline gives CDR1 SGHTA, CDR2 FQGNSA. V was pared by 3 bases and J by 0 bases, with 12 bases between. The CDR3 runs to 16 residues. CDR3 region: CASSLQRSLSYNEQFF. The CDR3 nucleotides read TGTGCCAGCAGCTTGCAGAGGTCCCTCTCCTACAATGAGCAGTTCTTC.

The CDR3 DNA reads TGTGCCAGCAGCCCGTCTGGGGCCAACGTCCTGACTTTC. Protein sequence: CASSPSGANVLTF. The chain is built from TRBV9 and TRBJ2-6, with D uncertain. This CDR3 has 13 residues. Germline V lookup: CDR1 SGDLS, CDR2 YYNGEE. Trimming removed 4 bases from V and 1 base from J, with 3 bases in between.

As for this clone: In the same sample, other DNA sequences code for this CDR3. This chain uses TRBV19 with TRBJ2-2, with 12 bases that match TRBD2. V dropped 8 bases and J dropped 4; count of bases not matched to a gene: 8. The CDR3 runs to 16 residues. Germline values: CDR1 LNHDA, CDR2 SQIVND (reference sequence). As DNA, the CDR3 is TGTGCCAGTGGGGGACTAGCGGGTACCGTCACCGGGGAGCTGTTTTTT. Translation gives CASGGLAGTVTGELFF.

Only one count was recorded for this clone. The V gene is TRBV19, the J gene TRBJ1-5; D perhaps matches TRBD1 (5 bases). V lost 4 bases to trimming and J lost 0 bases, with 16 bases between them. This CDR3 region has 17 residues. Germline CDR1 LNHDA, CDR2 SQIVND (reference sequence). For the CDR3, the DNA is TGTGCCAGTAGTACTGAGGGGCGGGCCAATAGCAATCAGCCCCAGCATTTT. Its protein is CASSTEGRANSNQPQHF.

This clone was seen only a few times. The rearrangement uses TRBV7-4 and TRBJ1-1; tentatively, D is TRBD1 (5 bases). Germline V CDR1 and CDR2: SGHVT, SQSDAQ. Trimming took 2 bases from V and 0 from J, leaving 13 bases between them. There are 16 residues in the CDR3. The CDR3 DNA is TGTGCCAGCAGCTTAAAGATCGGGGCCATGAACACTGAAGCTTTCTTT. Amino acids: CASSLKIGAMNTEAFF.

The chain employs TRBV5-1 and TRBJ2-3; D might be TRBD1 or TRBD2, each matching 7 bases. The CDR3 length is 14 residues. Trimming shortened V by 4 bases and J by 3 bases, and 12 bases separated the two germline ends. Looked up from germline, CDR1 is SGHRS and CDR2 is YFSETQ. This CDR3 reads CASSQGGGTDTQYF. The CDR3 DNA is TGCGCCAGCAGCCAGGGGGGAGGGACAGATACGCAGTATTTT. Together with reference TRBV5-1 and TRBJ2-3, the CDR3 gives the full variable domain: KAGVTQTPRYLIKTRGQQVTLSCSPISGHRSVSWYQQTPGQGLQFLFEYFSETQRNKGNFPGRFSGRQFSNSRSEMNVSTLELGDSALYLCASSQGGGTDTQYFGPGTRLTVL.

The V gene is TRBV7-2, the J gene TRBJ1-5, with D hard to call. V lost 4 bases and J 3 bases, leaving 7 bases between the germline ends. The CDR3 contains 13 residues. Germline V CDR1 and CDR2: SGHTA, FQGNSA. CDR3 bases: TGTGCCAGCAGCTCCGATGTCAATCAGCCCCAGCATTTT. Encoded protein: CASSSDVNQPQHF.

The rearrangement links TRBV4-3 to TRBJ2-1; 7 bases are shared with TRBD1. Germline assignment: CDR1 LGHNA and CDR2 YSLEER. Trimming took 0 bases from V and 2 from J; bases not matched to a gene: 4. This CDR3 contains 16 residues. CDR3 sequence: CASSQDIGTAYNEQFF. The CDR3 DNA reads TGCGCCAGCAGCCAAGATATTGGGACAGCCTACAATGAGCAGTTCTTC.

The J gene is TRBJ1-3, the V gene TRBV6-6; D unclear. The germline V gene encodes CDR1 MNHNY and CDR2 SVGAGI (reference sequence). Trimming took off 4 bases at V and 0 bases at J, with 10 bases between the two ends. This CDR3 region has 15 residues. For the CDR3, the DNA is TGTGCCAGCAGTTTATTGGGGAGCTCTGGAAACACCATATATTTT. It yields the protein CASSLLGSSGNTIYF.

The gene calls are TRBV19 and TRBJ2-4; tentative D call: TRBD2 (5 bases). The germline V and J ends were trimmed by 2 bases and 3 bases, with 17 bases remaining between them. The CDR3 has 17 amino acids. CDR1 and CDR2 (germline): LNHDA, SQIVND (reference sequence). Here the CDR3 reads CASSIYALSGLKNIQYF. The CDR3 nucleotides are TGTGCCAGTAGTATATACGCCTTAAGCGGCCTCAAAAACATTCAGTACTTC.

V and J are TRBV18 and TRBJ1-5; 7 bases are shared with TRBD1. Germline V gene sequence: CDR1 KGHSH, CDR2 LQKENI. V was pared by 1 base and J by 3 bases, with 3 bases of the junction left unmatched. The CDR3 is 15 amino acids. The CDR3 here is CASSPRDSDNQPQHF. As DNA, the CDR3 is TGTGCCAGCTCACCACGGGACAGTGACAATCAGCCCCAGCATTTT.

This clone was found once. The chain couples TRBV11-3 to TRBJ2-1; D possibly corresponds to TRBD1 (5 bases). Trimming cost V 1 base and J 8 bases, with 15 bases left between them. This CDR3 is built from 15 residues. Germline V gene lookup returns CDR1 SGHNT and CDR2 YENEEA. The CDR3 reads CASSLGRTPKDEQFF. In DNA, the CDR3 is TGTGCCAGCAGCTTAGGTCGGACACCCAAAGATGAGCAGTTCTTC.

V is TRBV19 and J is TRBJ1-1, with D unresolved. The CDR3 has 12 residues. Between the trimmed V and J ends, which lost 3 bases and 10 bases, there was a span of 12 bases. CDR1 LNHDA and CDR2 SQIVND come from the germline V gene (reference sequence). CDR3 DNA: TGTGCCAGTAGTATTATCGAACGGGGAGCTTTCTTT. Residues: CASSIIERGAFF.